This entry features one T cell receptor beta chain sequence. Antigen: not known. Template switching added a universal primer site; cDNA carried unique molecular identifiers. TCRdb reanalysed the 5' RACE reads using MiXCR and keeps one entry per CDR3 protein. The sample lists 510,000 or so distinct CDR3 sequences; roughly 15% were seen once. This specimen comes from a study of identical twins. V was clipped by 4 bases and J by 1 base, with 7 bases between them. Germline loops: CDR1 SQVTM, CDR2 ANQGSEA. The CDR3 extends over 12 amino acids. Study conclusions and caveats: Insertion counts were lower in abundant cord blood beta clonotypes, a trend that memory repertoires did not show.

The same sample was also studied in work on yellow fever vaccine responses in identical twins.

V and J are TRBV29-1 and TRBJ1-1; D is uncertain. The sequencing input was CD4+ T cells sorted from blood. This receptor was obtained from a woman aged 18-29 years in good health. This chain's CDR3 is CSVVKGNTEAFF. As DNA, the CDR3 is TGCAGCGTTGTTAAGGGGAACACTGAAGCTTTCTTT. Full variable domain (outside the CDR3, taken from reference TRBV29-1 and TRBJ1-1): SAVISQKPSRDICQRGTSLTIQCQVDSQVTMMFWYRQQPGQSLTLIATANQGSEATYESGFVIDKFPISRPNLTFSTLTVSNMSPEDSSIYLCSVVKGNTEAFFGQGTRLTVV.